This T cell receptor beta chain was identified in a study of blood T cell repertoires in COVID-19. Original methodology: Reference gene primers were amplified, and this amplification served to estimate nucleated cell counts. The protocol was immunoSEQ multiplex PCR, while the TCRdb copy is restricted to in-frame clones and leaves out a portion. V and J calls and clone size are those listed in that table; D and trimming were worked out from the DNA. The sample records 140,000 to 150,000 clones, around 86% being singletons. Assignments of participants to cohorts depended upon their own reported clinical history. Germline V lookup: CDR1 DFQATT, CDR2 SNEGSKA (reference sequence). V lost 5 bases and J lost 6; bases outside the gene matches: 3. The CDR3 is made up of 11 amino acids.

The sample was PBMCs or T cells enriched from blood (not recorded which). This chain uses TRBV20-1 with TRBJ1-2; 7 bases agree with TRBD1. The clonotype was recovered from a man aged 60-69 years who had recovered from COVID-19. The chain's CDR3 is CSAPGGNGYTF. Written as DNA, the CDR3 is TGCAGTGCTCCAGGGGGAAATGGCTACACCTTC.